This record covers a single T cell receptor (beta chain). Antigen unknown. This sample's treatment: oral pan-JAK inhibitor, 5-10 mg twice daily. PBMCs, the starting material, were the source of sorted CD4+ and CD8+ T cells. The data originate from a study of CD8+ T cells in alopecia areata. General study results and limits: The study also sequences resident alphabeta T cells of normal skin in scalp samples. Whereas mice showed it more clearly, TCR sharing across patients was murkier, possibly because of HLA. Scalp lesions, especially in alopecia totalis/universalis, had higher clonality than normal scalp.

CDR3 size: 17 residues. With 1 base clipped from V and 7 bases from J, the junction kept 13 bases outside the gene matches. Germline CDR1 and CDR2: MGHRA and YSYEKL. Isolated RNA was reverse transcribed into cDNA used as the sequencing template. The data were produced by immunoSEQ multiplex PCR, yet TCRdb's version contains in-frame clones alone and is incomplete. The sample records approximately 200,000 clones, around 56% being singletons. Sequenced material: CD4+ T cells sorted from blood, taken at week 4, from a patient treated with tofacitinib. The sequence derives from a human donor with alopecia areata. The rearrangement uses TRBV4-1 and TRBJ1-2; 9 nucleotides align to TRBD1. The CDR3 nucleotides read TGCGCCAGCAGCCAAGGTGGTTTGGGACAGGGTTTCTCTGGCTACACCTTC. Its translation: CASSQGGLGQGFSGYTF.